The 17 T cell receptor beta chains reported below all come from one sample, sequenced in a study of CD8+ T cells in alopecia areata. Isolated RNA was reverse transcribed into cDNA used as the sequencing template. The table came from immunoSEQ multiplex PCR; TCRdb's copy has only in-frame clones and leaves some out. The sample has 100,000 to 150,000 clones; more than 40% are singletons. The sample in question was CD8+ T cells sorted from blood, obtained at week 0. These TCRs come from a human donor with alopecia areata.

A few counts support this clone. The same CDR3 arises from other DNA sequences in this sample as well. This rearrangement joins TRBV30 to TRBJ2-2, with a tentative D call TRBD2 (6 bases). CDR1 is GTSNPN, CDR2 SVGIG, per germline (reference sequence). V was pared by 3 bases and J by 5 bases, with 7 bases between. The CDR3 is 12 amino acids. CDR3 DNA: TGTGCCTGGAGCGGGGGAACCGGGGAGCTGTTTTTT. It is translated as CAWSGGTGELFF.

The chain has TRBV29-1 and TRBJ2-2, with D perhaps matching TRBD2 (5 bases). This CDR3 is built from 15 residues. V shed 3 bases and J shed 1 base, with 12 bases lying between them. Germline CDR1 is SQVTM and CDR2 is ANQGSEA. DNA for the CDR3: TGCAGCGTTGATGGAGGACGGAAGAACACCGGGGAGCTGTTTTTT. It encodes CSVDGGRKNTGELFF.

This clone has a handful of counts. The chain joins TRBV7-9 to TRBJ1-4; no clear D. Germline CDR1 SEHNR, CDR2 FQNEAQ (reference sequence). The ends were cut back, 4 bases at V and 8 bases at J, with 11 bases in the middle. This CDR3 region has 13 residues. CDR3 loop: CASSSLRLEKLFF. The CDR3 nucleotides read TGTGCCAGCAGCTCCCTGAGATTGGAAAAACTGTTTTTT.

The V gene is TRBV15, the J gene TRBJ1-5; D is possibly TRBD1 (6 bases). V was shortened by 5 bases and J by 4 bases, with 15 bases between the two germline ends. The V gene's germline CDR1 is LNHNV and CDR2 YYDKDF (reference sequence). This CDR3 contains 15 residues. The CDR3 here is CATSSRQDPNQPQHF. The CDR3 coding sequence is TGTGCCACCAGCTCACGACAGGACCCTAATCAGCCCCAGCATTTT. Complete variable domain (other parts from reference TRBV15 and TRBJ1-5): DAMVIQNPRYQVTQFGKPVTLSCSQTLNHNVMYWYQQKSSQAPKLLFHYYDKDFNNEADTPDNFQSRRPNTSFCFLDIRSPGLGDTAMYLCATSSRQDPNQPQHFGDGTRLSIL.

The sample holds a few counts of this clone. This sequence joins TRBV27 and TRBJ1-5; D perhaps matches TRBD1 (5 bases). V was cut by 2 bases and J by 3 bases, with 8 bases left in between. The germline V gene encodes CDR1 MNHEY and CDR2 SMNVEV (reference sequence). The CDR3 contains 14 residues. CDR3 in amino acids: CASSLIGANQPQHF. The CDR3 DNA sequence: TGTGCCAGCAGTTTAATAGGGGCCAATCAGCCCCAGCATTTT.

The V and J genes are TRBV9 and TRBJ2-4, with a weak D call TRBD1 (6 bases). CDR1 is SGDLS, CDR2 YYNGEE, per germline. The CDR3 runs 15 residues. The germline V and J ends were trimmed by 0 bases and 4 bases, with 11 bases remaining between them. This CDR3 reads CASSVVPGAKNIQYF. The DNA for the CDR3 is TGTGCCAGCAGCGTAGTTCCAGGGGCTAAAAACATTCAGTACTTC.

The rearrangement links TRBV29-1 to TRBJ2-5, with 7 bases fitting TRBD1. The V and J ends lost 6 bases and 2 bases, in that order; junction bases with no gene match: 0. CDR3 length: 11 residues. Germline CDR1 and CDR2: SQVTM and ANQGSEA. CDR3 in DNA: TGCAGCGTACAGGGGCAAGAGACCCAGTACTTC. Its translation: CSVQGQETQYF.

The rearrangement joins TRBV9 to TRBJ1-6; D possibly corresponds to TRBD1 (6 bases). The CDR3 is 17 amino acids. Deletions cut 0 bases from V and 7 bases from J, with 17 bases between. Germline V gene sequence: CDR1 SGDLS, CDR2 YYNGEE. CDR3 nucleotide sequence: TGTGCCAGCAGCGTAGAAGGAACAGGGCGACGGAATTCACCCCTCCACTTT. It specifies CASSVEGTGRRNSPLHF.

The chain combines TRBV5-6 with TRBJ2-1, with TRBD2 as a possible D gene (7 bases). CDR3 length: 15 residues. Germline CDR1 and CDR2: SGHDT and YYEEEE. Trimming removed 0 bases from V and 8 bases from J, with 15 bases in between. The CDR3 sequence: CASSLEGGGRDEQFF. The CDR3 nucleotides read TGTGCCAGCAGCTTGGAGGGGGGAGGGCGCGATGAGCAGTTCTTC.

This clone has a handful of counts. The chain uses TRBV27 and TRBJ1-1; D gene uncertain. CDR1 is MNHEY, CDR2 SMNVEV, per germline (reference sequence). With 4 bases removed from V and 3 bases from J, the gap between germline ends came to 21 bases. The CDR3 runs to 17 residues. Here the CDR3 reads CASSSSPTLPRYTEAFF. The DNA for the CDR3 is TGTGCCAGCAGTTCCTCTCCCACCTTACCGAGGTACACTGAAGCTTTCTTT.

The rearrangement joins TRBV5-4 to TRBJ2-7; possibly TRBD2 for D (7 bases). Germline V gene lookup returns CDR1 SGHNT and CDR2 YYREEE (reference sequence). The CDR3 runs to 15 residues. Trimming left V 0 bases short and J 0 bases short, with 10 bases between. In DNA form, the CDR3 reads TGTGCCAGCAGCTTGGACGGGGGGCCCTCCTACGAGCAGTACTTC. Translating gives CASSLDGGPSYEQYF.

The CDR3 region is CASSVRGAINEQFF. DNA of the CDR3: TGTGCCAGCAGCGTACGGGGGGCGATTAATGAGCAGTTCTTC. V and J are TRBV9 and TRBJ2-1, with D possibly being TRBD2 (7 bases). In germline, CDR1 is SGDLS, CDR2 YYNGEE. V lost 1 base, J lost 7 bases, and 12 bases lay in between. The CDR3 is 14 amino acids.

This chain connects TRBV6-5 to TRBJ2-7; D might be TRBD2 (6 bases). V was clipped by 10 bases and J by 3 bases, with 19 bases between them. This CDR3 has 14 residues. Germline V gene data show CDR1 as MNHEY and CDR2 as SVGAGI. The CDR3: CATRPSEEDYEQYF. In nucleotides, the CDR3 is TGTGCCACCAGACCTAGCGAGGAAGACTACGAGCAGTACTTC.

This rearrangement joins TRBV6-5 to TRBJ2-1; no clear D gene. CDR3 length equals 11 residues. V lost 7 bases, J lost 8 bases, and 9 bases lay in between. Germline CDR1 MNHEY, CDR2 SVGAGI. This CDR3 is CASTSGYEQFF. The CDR3, as DNA: TGTGCCAGCACTAGTGGGTATGAGCAGTTCTTC.

Written as DNA, the CDR3 is TGTGCCAGCGTACAAGGCGGGGCTAACTATGGCTACACCTTC. It translates to CASVQGGANYGYTF. The gene calls are TRBV7-8 and TRBJ1-2; D is unclear. V shed 8 bases and J shed 0 bases, with 13 bases lying between them. The CDR3 has 14 residues. The germline V gene has CDR1 SGHVS and CDR2 FQNEAQ.

This clone was counted only a few times. Other DNA sequences in the sample encode the same CDR3. This CDR3 is CSVEEETQYF. The CDR3 coding sequence is TGCAGCGTTGAAGAGGAGACCCAGTACTTC. The chain recombines TRBV29-1 with TRBJ2-5; D uncertain. The CDR3 contains 10 residues. The germline V gene has CDR1 SQVTM and CDR2 ANQGSEA. The V end was cut by 0 bases, the J end by 5 bases, with 1 base between.

The rearrangement links TRBV4-1 to TRBJ2-2; weak D call: TRBD1 (5 bases). V was trimmed by 1 base and J by 6 bases, leaving 9 bases between them. The CDR3 totals 14 residues. Germline lookup yields CDR1 MGHRA and CDR2 YSYEKL. CDR3 bases: TGCGCCAGCAGCCAAGTTCAGGGCGCCGGGGAGCTGTTTTTT. It specifies CASSQVQGAGELFF.